Described below is a single TCR beta chain sequence and its context. As yet, its antigen is unknown. This specimen belongs to a study of shared clonotypes between healthy human individuals. Study-level findings and limits: The genetic and exposure-history diversity represented was limited by few donors.

Several immunoSEQ plates received, in even portions, the genomic DNA of each subset. Study processing details: ImmunoSEQ supplied junction-only sequences lacking quality scores, so filtering was different. Using immunoSEQ multiplex PCR, the repertoire was profiled, and TCRdb retains in-frame clones only, with some absent. That table gives V, J and clone size, and the DNA gave D and trimming. This sample has about 2.3 million clones; 85% to 95% occur once, and the top ten carry 0.3% to 0.45%. CDR3 length equals 14 residues. Trimming at V came to 1 base and at J to 7 bases, leaving 4 bases not matched to a gene. Germline lookup yields CDR1 SGHRS and CDR2 YFSETQ.

V gene TRBV5-1 combines with J gene TRBJ2-1; 8 bases fit TRBD1. Sequencing used naive CD4+ T cells from PBMCs. Subset indicated: CD45RA+ positively selected. The sequence was collected from a man in his late teens or twenties in good health. Some clones in this sample may be carry-over from other donors' samples. CDR3 loop: CASSLFTGGNEQFF. Written as DNA, the CDR3 is TGCGCCAGCAGCTTGTTTACAGGGGGGAATGAGCAGTTCTTC.